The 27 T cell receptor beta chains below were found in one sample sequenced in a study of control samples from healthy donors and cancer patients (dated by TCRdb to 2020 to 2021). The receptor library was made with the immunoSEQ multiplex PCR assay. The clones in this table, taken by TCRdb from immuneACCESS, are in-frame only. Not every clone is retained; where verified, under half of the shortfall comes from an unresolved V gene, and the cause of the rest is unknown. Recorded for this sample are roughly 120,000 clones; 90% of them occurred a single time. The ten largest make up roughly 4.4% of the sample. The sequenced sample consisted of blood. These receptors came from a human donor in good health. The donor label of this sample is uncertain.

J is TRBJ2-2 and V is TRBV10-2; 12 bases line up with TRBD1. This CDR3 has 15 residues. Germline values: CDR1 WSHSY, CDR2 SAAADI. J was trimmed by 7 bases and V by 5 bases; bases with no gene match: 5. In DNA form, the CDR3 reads TGCGCCAGCAGTCCGGGACAGGGGGCGGTCGGGGAGCTGTTTTTT. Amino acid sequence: CASSPGQGAVGELFF.

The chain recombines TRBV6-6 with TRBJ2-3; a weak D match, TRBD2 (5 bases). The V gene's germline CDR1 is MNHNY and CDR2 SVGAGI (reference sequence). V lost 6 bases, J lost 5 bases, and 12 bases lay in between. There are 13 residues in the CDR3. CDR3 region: CASRIHRGDTQYF. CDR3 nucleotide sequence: TGTGCCAGCAGAATCCACCGGGGAGATACGCAGTATTTT.

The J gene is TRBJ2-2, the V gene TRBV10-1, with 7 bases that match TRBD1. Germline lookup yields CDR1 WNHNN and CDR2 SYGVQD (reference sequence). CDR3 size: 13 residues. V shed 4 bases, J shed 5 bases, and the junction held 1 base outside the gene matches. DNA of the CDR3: TGCGCCAGCAGTGGGGACAGAACCGGGGAGCTGTTTTTT. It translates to CASSGDRTGELFF.

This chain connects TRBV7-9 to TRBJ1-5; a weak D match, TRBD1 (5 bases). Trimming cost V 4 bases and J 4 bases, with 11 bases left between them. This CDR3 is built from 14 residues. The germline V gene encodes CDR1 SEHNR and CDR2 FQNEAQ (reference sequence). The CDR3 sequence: CASSSGLFNQPQHF. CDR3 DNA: TGTGCCAGCAGCTCGGGACTGTTTAATCAGCCCCAGCATTTT.

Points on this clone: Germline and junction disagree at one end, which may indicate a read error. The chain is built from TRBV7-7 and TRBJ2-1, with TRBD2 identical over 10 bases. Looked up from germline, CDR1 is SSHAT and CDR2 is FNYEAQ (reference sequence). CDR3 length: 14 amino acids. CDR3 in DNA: TGTGCTAGCAGCCCTGGACTAGCGGACAATGAGCAGTTCTTC. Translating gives CASSPGLADNEQFF.

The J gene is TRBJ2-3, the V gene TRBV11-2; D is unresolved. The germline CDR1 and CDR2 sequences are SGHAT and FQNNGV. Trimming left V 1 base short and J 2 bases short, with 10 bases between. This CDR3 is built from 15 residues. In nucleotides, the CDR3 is TGTGCCAGCAGCTTAGCCCCAACTCCCACAGATACGCAGTATTTT. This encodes CASSLAPTPTDTQYF.

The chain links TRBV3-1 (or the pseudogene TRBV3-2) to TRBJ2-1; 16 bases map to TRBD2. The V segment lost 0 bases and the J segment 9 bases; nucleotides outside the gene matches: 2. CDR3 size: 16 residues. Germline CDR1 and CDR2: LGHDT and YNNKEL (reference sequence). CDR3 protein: CASSQEGLAGGTEQFF. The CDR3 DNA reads TGTGCCAGCAGCCAAGAGGGACTAGCGGGGGGGACTGAGCAGTTCTTC.

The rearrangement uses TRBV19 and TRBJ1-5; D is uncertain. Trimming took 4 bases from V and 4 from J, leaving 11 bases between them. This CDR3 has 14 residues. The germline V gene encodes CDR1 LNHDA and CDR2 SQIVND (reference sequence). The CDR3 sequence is CASSSPQFNQPQHF. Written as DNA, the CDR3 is TGTGCCAGTAGTAGCCCTCAGTTTAATCAGCCCCAGCATTTT.

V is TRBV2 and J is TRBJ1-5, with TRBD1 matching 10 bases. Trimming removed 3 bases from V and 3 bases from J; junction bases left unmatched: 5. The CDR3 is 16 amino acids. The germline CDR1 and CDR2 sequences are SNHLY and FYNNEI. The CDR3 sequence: CASSDGDRGPNQPQHF. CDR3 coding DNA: TGTGCCAGCAGTGACGGGGACAGGGGCCCCAATCAGCCCCAGCATTTT.

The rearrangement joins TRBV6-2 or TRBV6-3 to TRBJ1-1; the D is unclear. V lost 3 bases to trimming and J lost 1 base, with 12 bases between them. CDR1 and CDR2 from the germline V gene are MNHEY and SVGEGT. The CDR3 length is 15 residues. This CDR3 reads CASSYRVIENTEAFF. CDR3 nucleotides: TGTGCCAGCAGTTATCGGGTGATCGAGAACACTGAAGCTTTCTTT.

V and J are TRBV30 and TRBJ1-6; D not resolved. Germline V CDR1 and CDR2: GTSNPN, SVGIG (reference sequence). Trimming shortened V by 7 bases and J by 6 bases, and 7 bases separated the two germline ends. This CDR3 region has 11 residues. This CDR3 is CALTTNSPLHF. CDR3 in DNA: TGTGCCTTGACAACTAATTCACCCCTCCACTTT.

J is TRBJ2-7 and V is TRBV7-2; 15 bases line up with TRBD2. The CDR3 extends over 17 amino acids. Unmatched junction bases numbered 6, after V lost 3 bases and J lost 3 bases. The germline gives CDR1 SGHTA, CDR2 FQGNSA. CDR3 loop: CASSFGGTSGGYYEQYF. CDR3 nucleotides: TGTGCCAGCAGCTTCGGTGGGACTAGCGGGGGGTACTACGAGCAGTACTTC.

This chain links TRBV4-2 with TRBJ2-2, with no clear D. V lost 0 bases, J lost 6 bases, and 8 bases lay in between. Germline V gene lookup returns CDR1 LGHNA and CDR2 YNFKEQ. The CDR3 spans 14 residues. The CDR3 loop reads CASSQEISPGELFF. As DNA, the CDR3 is TGTGCCAGCAGCCAAGAAATTAGCCCCGGGGAGCTGTTTTTT.

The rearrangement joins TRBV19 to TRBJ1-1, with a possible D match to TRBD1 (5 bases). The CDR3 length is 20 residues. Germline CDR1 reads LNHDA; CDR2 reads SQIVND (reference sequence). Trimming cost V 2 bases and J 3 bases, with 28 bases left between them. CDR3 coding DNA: TGTGCCAGTAGTATAAAGGAAAGTCCCTTCTGGGGGTTTAGGGACACTGAAGCTTTCTTT. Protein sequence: CASSIKESPFWGFRDTEAFF.

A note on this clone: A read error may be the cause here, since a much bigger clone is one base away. The DNA for the CDR3 is TGTGCCAGCAGCTTAGAGGGGAACACTGAAGCTTTCTTT. Translating gives CASSLEGNTEAFF. The chain employs TRBV7-8 and TRBJ1-1; no reliable D call. This CDR3 spans 13 amino acids. Trimming removed 1 base from V and 1 base from J, with 4 bases in between. In germline, CDR1 is SGHVS, CDR2 FQNEAQ.

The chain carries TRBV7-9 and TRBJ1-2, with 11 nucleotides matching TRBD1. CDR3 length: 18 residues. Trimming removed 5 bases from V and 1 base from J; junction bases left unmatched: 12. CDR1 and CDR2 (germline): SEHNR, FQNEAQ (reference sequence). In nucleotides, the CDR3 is TGTGCCAGCAGCCAAACCGGGACAGGGGGTGCCCATAACTATGGCTACACCTTC. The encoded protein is CASSQTGTGGAHNYGYTF. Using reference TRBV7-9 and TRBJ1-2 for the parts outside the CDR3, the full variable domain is DTGVSQNPRHKITKRGQNVTFRCDPISEHNRLYWYRQTLGQGPEFLTYFQNEAQLEKSRLLSDRFSAERPKGSFSTLEIQRTEQGDSAMYLCASSQTGTGGAHNYGYTFGSGTRLTVV.

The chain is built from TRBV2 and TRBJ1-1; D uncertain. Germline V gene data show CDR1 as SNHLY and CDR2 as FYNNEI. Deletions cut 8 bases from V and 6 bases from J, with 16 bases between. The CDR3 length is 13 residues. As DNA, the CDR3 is TGTGCCAGCGTTGCGGAGTTTGAGGCTGAAGCTTTCTTT. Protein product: CASVAEFEAEAFF.

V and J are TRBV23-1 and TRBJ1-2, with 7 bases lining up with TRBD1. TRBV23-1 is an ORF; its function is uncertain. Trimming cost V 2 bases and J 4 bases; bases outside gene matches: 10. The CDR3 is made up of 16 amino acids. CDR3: CASSQPTRQGGYGYTF. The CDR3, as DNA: TGCGCCAGCAGTCAACCAACTCGACAGGGAGGCTATGGCTACACCTTC.

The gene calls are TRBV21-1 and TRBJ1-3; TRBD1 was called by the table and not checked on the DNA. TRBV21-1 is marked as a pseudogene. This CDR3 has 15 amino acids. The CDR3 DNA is TGTGCCAGCAGCCGGAACAGGGGTAGTGGAAACACCATATATTTT. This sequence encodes CASSRNRGSGNTIYF.

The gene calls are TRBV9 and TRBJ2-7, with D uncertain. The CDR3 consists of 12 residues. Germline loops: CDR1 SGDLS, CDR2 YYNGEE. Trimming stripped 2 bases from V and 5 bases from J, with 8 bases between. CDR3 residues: CASSVDTNEQYF. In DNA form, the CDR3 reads TGTGCCAGCAGCGTTGATACTAACGAGCAGTACTTC.

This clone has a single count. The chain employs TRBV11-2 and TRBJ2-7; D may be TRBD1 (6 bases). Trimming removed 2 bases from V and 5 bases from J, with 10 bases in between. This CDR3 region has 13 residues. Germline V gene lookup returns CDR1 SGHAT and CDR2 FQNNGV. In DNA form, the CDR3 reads TGTGCCAGCAGCTTACGGTCAGGGGACGAGCAGTACTTC. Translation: CASSLRSGDEQYF.

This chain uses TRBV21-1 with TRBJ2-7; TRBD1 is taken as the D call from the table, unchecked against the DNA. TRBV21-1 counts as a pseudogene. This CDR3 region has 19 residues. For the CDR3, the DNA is TGTGCCAGCAGCCCAACGACAGGGGGCGAGAGGGGGGAGTTCTACGAGCAGTACTTC. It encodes CASSPTTGGERGEFYEQYF.

In nucleotides, the CDR3 is TGTGCCAGCAGTGAGACAGTTATCGGGGAGCTGTTTTTT. It translates to CASSETVIGELFF. The J gene is TRBJ2-2, the V gene TRBV6-1; D is possibly TRBD1 (5 bases). Germline CDR1 is MNHNS and CDR2 is SASEGT. The CDR3 totals 13 residues. V lost 3 bases, J lost 7 bases, and 9 bases lay in between.

The CDR3 here is CASSIDATGLAGGQETQYF. As DNA, the CDR3 is TGTGCCAGTAGTATAGACGCCACAGGACTAGCGGGGGGTCAAGAGACCCAGTACTTC. The chain combines TRBV19 with TRBJ2-5; TRBD2 agrees at 14 bases. There are 19 residues in the CDR3. The germline gives CDR1 LNHDA, CDR2 SQIVND (reference sequence). Trimming at V came to 0 bases and at J to 2 bases, leaving 8 bases not matched to a gene.

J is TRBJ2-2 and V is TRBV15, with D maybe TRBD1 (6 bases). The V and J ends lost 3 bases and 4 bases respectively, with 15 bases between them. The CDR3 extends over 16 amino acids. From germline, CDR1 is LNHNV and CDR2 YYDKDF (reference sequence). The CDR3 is CATSRARGFGTGELFF. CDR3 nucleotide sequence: TGTGCCACCAGCAGGGCCAGGGGTTTTGGCACCGGGGAGCTGTTTTTT.

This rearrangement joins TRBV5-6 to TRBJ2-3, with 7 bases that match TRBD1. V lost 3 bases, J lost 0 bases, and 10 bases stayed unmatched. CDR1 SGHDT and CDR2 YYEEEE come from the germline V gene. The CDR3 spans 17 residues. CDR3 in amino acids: CASSSPRNRGSTDTQYF. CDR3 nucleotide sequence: TGTGCCAGCAGCTCCCCCCGAAACAGGGGAAGCACAGATACGCAGTATTTT.

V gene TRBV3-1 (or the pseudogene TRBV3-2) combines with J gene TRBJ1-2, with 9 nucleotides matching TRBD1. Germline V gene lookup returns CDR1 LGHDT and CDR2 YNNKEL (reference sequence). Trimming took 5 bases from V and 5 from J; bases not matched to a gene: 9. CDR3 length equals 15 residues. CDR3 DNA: TGTGCCAGCAGCGTAACTCGAGACAGGGGGTATGGCTACACCTTC. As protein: CASSVTRDRGYGYTF.